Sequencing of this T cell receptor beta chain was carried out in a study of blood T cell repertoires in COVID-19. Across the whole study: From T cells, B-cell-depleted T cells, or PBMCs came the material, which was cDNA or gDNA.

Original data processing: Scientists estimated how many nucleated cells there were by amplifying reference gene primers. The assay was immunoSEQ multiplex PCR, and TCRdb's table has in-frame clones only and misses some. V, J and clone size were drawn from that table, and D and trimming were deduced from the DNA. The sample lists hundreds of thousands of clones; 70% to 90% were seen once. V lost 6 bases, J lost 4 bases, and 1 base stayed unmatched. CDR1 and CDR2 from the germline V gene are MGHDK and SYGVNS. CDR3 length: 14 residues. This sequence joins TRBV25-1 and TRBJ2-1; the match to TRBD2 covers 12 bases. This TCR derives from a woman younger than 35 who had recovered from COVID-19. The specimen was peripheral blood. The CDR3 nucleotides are TGTGCCAGCAGAGGGACTAGCGGGTACAATGAGCAGTTCTTC. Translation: CASRGTSGYNEQFF.